This entry lists 20 T cell receptor beta chains sequenced from one sample in a study of T cell repertoires in cytomegalovirus infection. MiXCR was run by TCRdb on the reads, yielding one entry per CDR3 protein. Seen here are a few hundred thousand distinct CDR3 sequences, 26% observed once, and the top ten hold approximately 13%. The source material was PBMCs. The receptor source for this set is a human donor in good health (CMV status not recorded). Some clones in this sample may be carry-over from other donors' samples.

The chain employs TRBV4-3 and TRBJ2-3; 7 bases match TRBD1. The CDR3 spans 17 residues. With V trimmed by 1 base and J by 0 bases, 7 bases remained unmatched. The germline gives CDR1 LGHNA, CDR2 YSLEER. The CDR3 sequence is CASSQGSGRGSTDTQYF. Written as DNA, the CDR3 is TGCGCCAGCAGCCAAGGGTCCGGCAGGGGGAGCACAGATACGCAGTATTTT.

This clonotype was observed many times. This chain uses TRBV7-7 with TRBJ2-1; no firm D call. The CDR3 length is 13 residues. Germline V gene sequence: CDR1 SSHAT, CDR2 FNYEAQ (reference sequence). The V gene lost 3 bases and the J gene lost 10 bases, with 13 bases spanning the gap. The CDR3 is CASSLSRGVEQFF. DNA of the CDR3: TGTGCCAGCAGCTTGTCCCGCGGCGTCGAGCAGTTCTTC. Full variable domain (missing parts from reference TRBV7-7 and TRBJ2-1): GAGVSQSPRYKVTKRGQDVTLRCDPISSHATLYWYQQALGQGPEFLTYFNYEAQPDKSGLPSDRFSAERPEGSISTLTIQRTEQRDSAMYRCASSLSRGVEQFFGPGTRLTVL.

This rearrangement joins TRBV25-1 to TRBJ1-3; maybe TRBD1 (5 bases). The CDR3 runs to 15 residues. In germline, CDR1 is MGHDK, CDR2 SYGVNS. The ends were cut back, 8 bases at V and 4 bases at J, with 18 bases in the middle. In DNA form, the CDR3 reads TGTGCCAGCCGCACTATGGGGGTGGGCGGAAACACCATATATTTT. Residues: CASRTMGVGGNTIYF.

V and J are TRBV28 and TRBJ1-4, with D possibly matching TRBD1 (6 bases). V lost 5 bases to trimming and J lost 7 bases, with 17 bases between them. This CDR3 region has 15 residues. CDR1 and CDR2 from the germline V gene are MDHEN and SYDVKM. The CDR3 DNA sequence: TGTGCCAGCAGTACGCCGGGGGGCGCCGTTGAAAAACTGTTTTTT. Translated, it gives CASSTPGGAVEKLFF.

V and J are TRBV5-1 and TRBJ2-1; 7 nucleotides line up with TRBD2. The CDR3 consists of 15 residues. Germline CDR1 is SGHRS and CDR2 is YFSETQ. With V trimmed by 0 bases and J by 6 bases, 6 bases remained unmatched. CDR3 region: CASSLAASGPNEQFF. The CDR3 DNA sequence: TGCGCCAGCAGCTTGGCGGCTAGCGGACCCAATGAGCAGTTCTTC.

This clonotype was counted once. The rearrangement joins TRBV12-3 or TRBV12-4 to TRBJ2-3, with a weak D call TRBD2 (6 bases). The CDR3 is 14 residues long. The V end was cut by 3 bases, the J end by 7 bases, with 14 bases between. This CDR3 is CASSLGEVTNTQYF. The CDR3, as DNA: TGTGCCAGCAGTTTGGGGGAGGTGACAAATACGCAGTATTTT.

The J gene is TRBJ1-5, the V gene TRBV5-6; D uncertain. CDR1 is SGHDT and CDR2 is YYEEEE in the germline V gene. The V and J ends lost 4 bases and 5 bases respectively, with 7 bases between them. CDR3 length: 12 amino acids. CDR3 amino acids: CASSIGDQPQHF. CDR3 bases: TGTGCCAGCAGCATCGGGGATCAGCCCCAGCATTTT.

The V call is TRBV6-2 or TRBV6-3, the J call TRBJ2-3, with 9 bases identical to TRBD2. The V and J ends lost 2 bases and 3 bases, in that order; junction bases with no gene match: 6. The CDR3 is 16 amino acids. Germline assignment: CDR1 MNHEY and CDR2 SVGEGT. CDR3: CASSYPAGGPTDTQYF. The CDR3 nucleotides read TGTGCCAGCAGTTACCCGGCGGGAGGGCCGACAGATACGCAGTATTTT.

This clonotype was observed at least ten times. Compared with germline, one end of the junction differs, possibly owing to a read error. The chain links TRBV5-1 to TRBJ1-4, with unresolved D. CDR1 is SGHRS and CDR2 is YFSETQ in the germline V gene. The CDR3 consists of 14 residues. This CDR3 is CASSLEATNEKLFF. As DNA, the CDR3 is TGTGCCAGCAGCTTAGAGGCGACTAATGAAAAACTGTTTTTT.

The chain uses TRBV6-2 or TRBV6-3 and TRBJ1-1; TRBD1 agrees at 8 bases. V was pared by 2 bases and J by 2 bases, with 7 bases of the junction left unmatched. The CDR3 extends over 16 amino acids. Germline-derived CDR1 and CDR2 are MNHEY and SVGEGT. The CDR3 DNA reads as TGTGCCAGCAGTTACCCGACAGGGGCCACCAACACTGAAGCTTTCTTT. Protein: CASSYPTGATNTEAFF.

The rearrangement uses TRBV28 and TRBJ1-5, with TRBD1 as a possible D gene (5 bases). V gave up 2 bases and J gave up 2 bases, with 10 bases separating them. The germline CDR1 and CDR2 sequences are MDHEN and SYDVKM. CDR3 length equals 15 residues. For the CDR3, the DNA is TGTGCCAGCAGTTTAAGACAGCTAGGCAATCAGCCCCAGCATTTT. Its translation: CASSLRQLGNQPQHF.

The rearrangement links TRBV24-1 to TRBJ1-2, with 8 bases that match TRBD1. CDR3 length equals 14 residues. V lost 7 bases and J lost 7; bases outside the gene matches: 10. Germline CDR1 reads KGHDR; CDR2 reads SFDVKD. The CDR3 is CATRADRAESGYTF. The DNA for the CDR3 is TGTGCCACCAGGGCGGACAGGGCCGAGAGTGGCTACACCTTC.

This clonotype has a handful of counts. CDR3 in DNA: TGTGCCAGCATTCTGACCTCCGGGACAGGGGAAAACAATGAGCAGTTCTTC. Translating gives CASILTSGTGENNEQFF. J is TRBJ2-1 and V is TRBV2; 10 bases align to TRBD1. The CDR3 has 17 amino acids. Germline values: CDR1 SNHLY, CDR2 FYNNEI. Losses at the gene ends were 7 bases for V and 5 bases for J; bases not matched to a gene: 14.

This clonotype was seen a handful of times. The V call is TRBV6-2 or TRBV6-3, the J call TRBJ1-6; D gene uncertain. Germline V CDR1 and CDR2: MNHEY, SVGEGT. The CDR3 covers 14 residues. The germline V and J ends were trimmed by 2 bases and 7 bases, with 9 bases remaining between them. The chain's CDR3 is CASSYAAENSPLHF. The CDR3, as DNA: TGTGCCAGCAGTTACGCGGCCGAGAATTCACCCCTCCACTTT.

The rearrangement joins TRBV6-5 to TRBJ2-1; 10 bases agree with TRBD2. In germline, CDR1 is MNHEY, CDR2 SVGAGI. Trimming cost V 5 bases and J 6 bases; bases outside gene matches: 4. This CDR3 contains 14 residues. Here the CDR3 DNA reads TGTGCCAGCAGTCGGACTAGCGGCGGCAATGAGCAGTTCTTC. It yields the protein CASSRTSGGNEQFF.

Ten or more counts support this clonotype. The J gene is TRBJ2-6, the V gene TRBV7-2, with D maybe TRBD2 (5 bases). The V end lost 6 bases, the J end lost 3 bases, and 15 bases lay between the germline ends. Germline V gives CDR1 SGHTA, CDR2 FQGNSA. The CDR3 runs to 16 residues. The CDR3 loop is CASSFTPGVGANVLTF. CDR3 nucleotides: TGTGCCAGCAGTTTCACCCCCGGGGTTGGGGCCAACGTCCTGACTTTC.

CDR3 in amino acids: CASTLPRGEGESQPQHF. The CDR3 region has the DNA TGTGCCAGCACCCTACCTAGAGGAGAGGGTGAGAGCCAGCCCCAGCATTTT. The chain employs TRBV6-5 and TRBJ1-5; D uncertain. Germline V gene lookup returns CDR1 MNHEY and CDR2 SVGAGI. V lost 7 bases, J lost 7 bases, and 26 bases lay in between. This CDR3 has 17 amino acids.

This clonotype was seen repeatedly, ten times or more. The V gene is TRBV7-2, the J gene TRBJ2-2; 7 bases are shared with TRBD2. Germline assignment: CDR1 SGHTA and CDR2 FQGNSA. Losses at the gene ends were 1 base for V and 2 bases for J; bases not matched to a gene: 4. CDR3 length: 16 residues. The CDR3 protein is CASSLVGLRNTGELFF. The CDR3 bases are TGTGCCAGCAGCTTAGTGGGACTAAGAAACACCGGGGAGCTGTTTTTT.

The chain combines TRBV6-2 or TRBV6-3 with TRBJ2-2; 12 bases are a match to TRBD2. Germline loops: CDR1 MNHEY, CDR2 SVGEGT. Trimming cost V 5 bases and J 5 bases; bases outside gene matches: 6. The CDR3 consists of 16 residues. CDR3 amino acids: CASSTLAGGTTGELFF. DNA for the CDR3: TGTGCCAGCAGTACACTAGCGGGGGGCACGACCGGGGAGCTGTTTTTT.

This clonotype was detected only a few times. J is TRBJ1-1 and V is TRBV11-1; no reliable D call. This CDR3 contains 15 residues. Trimming stripped 2 bases from V and 3 bases from J, with 13 bases between. Looked up from germline, CDR1 is SGHAT and CDR2 is FQDESV (reference sequence). In DNA, the CDR3 is TGTGCCAGCAGCTTACTTGGGCGGGTGGACACTGAAGCTTTCTTT. Translating gives CASSLLGRVDTEAFF.